This TCR beta chain was identified in a study of CD8 T cells in ankylosing spondylitis. Broader study findings: It was reported that disease-linked clones were significantly enriched in matched ankylosing spondylitis synovial fluid. Disease-associated clones were CD8+ and fairly uncommon in peripheral blood. Certain motif variants had earlier appeared in reactive arthritis synovial fluid and blood. Within ankylosing spondylitis blood, a TCR beta motif made up of several highly homologous variants appeared to be characteristic.

Worth noting for this clonotype: Its matching antigen is unknown.

Quantitative barcoded 5'-RACE was used to prepare TCR beta libraries. TCRdb recomputed calls from the 5' RACE reads with MiXCR, one row per CDR3 protein. The sample has a few hundred thousand distinct CDR3 sequences, around 24% seen once. The CDR3 contains 15 residues. CDR1 is SGHTA, CDR2 FQGNSA, per germline. V shed 1 base and J shed 4 bases, with 11 bases lying between them. The sample was blood, either unsorted or a sorted T cell fraction (not recorded which). J is TRBJ1-3 and V is TRBV7-2; a possible D gene is TRBD1 (6 bases). The TCR originated in a male donor with ankylosing spondylitis. The DNA of the CDR3 is TGTGCCAGCAGCTTAGGCGAGGGGGGCGGAAACACCATATATTTT. The encoded protein is CASSLGEGGGNTIYF.